This TCR beta chain was captured in a study of CD8+CD57+ T cells in acquired aplastic anemia. As for the study in general: Sorted CD4+ and CD8+ cells gave an average of 3.2 ug of DNA. Reads per healthy sample averaged roughly 10 million (CD4+) and some 12 million (CD8+).

Trimming shortened V by 2 bases and J by 7 bases, and 9 bases separated the two germline ends. The CDR3 covers 13 residues. In germline, CDR1 is KGHSH, CDR2 LQKENI. There are a few counts of this clonotype. What it binds is unknown. Genomic DNA templated the TCR beta VDJ and CDR3 profiling. One entry per CDR3 protein results from TCRdb running MiXCR on the reads. The top ten clones hold less than 8.5% of a sample with around 140,000 distinct CDR3 sequences, more than 35% of them seen once. Points from the study as a whole: Overlap between patients and controls comprised about 28 CD8+ CDR3 sequences.

The receptor comes from a human donor in good health, serving as a control. Sequenced input: sorted CD4+, CD8+, or CD8+CD57+ T cells (not recorded which) from PBMCs. The chain has TRBV18 and TRBJ2-1, with a tentative D call TRBD1 (6 bases). The CDR3 region has the DNA TGTGCCAGCTCACCAGACAGGATAAATGAGCAGTTCTTC. This gives the protein CASSPDRINEQFF.